The T cell receptor (beta chain) under discussion was sequenced for a study of persistence of HIV-infected CD4 T cells. V lost 4 bases, J lost 7 bases, and 5 bases stayed unmatched. CDR1 SGDLS and CDR2 YYNGEE come from the germline V gene. The CDR3 spans 14 residues. Study conclusions and caveats: TCR oligoclonality correlated with proviral oligoclonality in the same sorted populations.

Sequencing used immunoSEQ version 4 in survey mode. Generated by immunoSEQ multiplex PCR, the TCRdb table keeps only in-frame clones and is missing some. The sample records 7,500 to 8,500 clones, around 67% being singletons. Stimulation used 9 to 10 ug/mL lysate from CMV-infected fibroblasts. Responding CD4+ T cells were sorted by upregulation of both CD40 ligand and CD69. This clone was seen only a few times. Antigen: not known. This TCR derives from an adult man with HIV who was CMV-seropositive. This chain links TRBV9 with TRBJ2-1; 10 nucleotides agree with TRBD2. The sample was CD4+ T cells sorted from PBMCs after approximately 19-hour stimulation, taken from a patient who received antiretroviral therapy. For the CDR3, the DNA is TGTGCCAGCAGCCGCGGACTAGCGGAAAATGAGCAGTTCTTC. Translated, it gives CASSRGLAENEQFF.